Below, 18 T cell receptor beta chains from the same sample are listed, as sequenced in a study of blood T cell repertoires in COVID-19. Produced via immunoSEQ multiplex PCR; TCRdb's table is partial and in-frame only. Of about 310,000 clones listed, nearly 90% are singletons. The sequenced material came from PBMCs or T cells enriched from blood (not recorded which). These receptors were taken from a woman aged 18 to 35 with acute COVID-19.

The chain uses TRBV7-6 and TRBJ2-7; 9 bases fit TRBD1. Germline CDR1 reads SGHVS; CDR2 reads FNYEAQ. The junction had 5 bases not matched to a gene; V was cut back by 5 bases and J by 3 bases. The CDR3 length is 14 residues. In nucleotides, the CDR3 is TGTGCCAGCAGCGGACGGGACAGGGTCTACGAGCAGTACTTC. This sequence encodes CASSGRDRVYEQYF. Supplemented by reference TRBV7-6 and TRBJ2-7, the full variable domain reads GAGVSQSPRYKVTKRGQDVALRCDPISGHVSLYWYRQALGQGPEFLTYFNYEAQQDKSGLPNDRFSAERPEGSISTLTIQRTEQRDSAMYRCASSGRDRVYEQYFGPGTRLTVT.

The V and J genes are TRBV19 and TRBJ2-7, with TRBD2 matching over 12 bases. V trimming: 5 bases; J trimming: 5 bases; junction bases outside the gene matches: 7. The CDR3 has 15 residues. Germline V gives CDR1 LNHDA, CDR2 SQIVND (reference sequence). The CDR3 loop reads CASSVGLAGYNEQYF. CDR3 nucleotide sequence: TGTGCCAGTAGTGTGGGACTAGCGGGTTATAACGAGCAGTACTTC. The full variable domain, its missing parts supplied by reference TRBV19 and TRBJ2-7, is DGGITQSPKYLFRKEGQNVTLSCEQNLNHDAMYWYRQDPGQGLRLIYYSQIVNDFQKGDIAEGYSVSREKKESFPLTVTSAQKNPTAFYLCASSVGLAGYNEQYFGPGTRLTVT.

On this clone itself: Additional DNA sequences in this sample encode the identical CDR3. The chain has TRBV6-5 and TRBJ1-1; TRBD1 aligns across 11 bases. Germline trimming cut 6 bases from V and 5 bases from J; bases unmatched to any gene: 5. The CDR3 contains 14 residues. CDR1 is MNHEY and CDR2 is SVGAGI in the germline V gene. The CDR3 sequence is CASSPGTGGTEAFF. In nucleotides, the CDR3 is TGTGCCAGCAGCCCCGGGACAGGGGGGACTGAAGCTTTCTTT.

A single count supports this clone. The chain uses TRBV9 and TRBJ1-6, with no clear D. Trimming cost V 3 bases and J 8 bases, with 6 bases left between them. The germline gives CDR1 SGDLS, CDR2 YYNGEE. This CDR3 is 12 amino acids long. CDR3 amino acids: CASSGLDSPLHF. The CDR3 nucleotides are TGTGCCAGCAGCGGATTAGATTCACCCCTCCACTTT.

This clone occurred once. The chain uses TRBV7-8 and TRBJ2-1, with a possible D match to TRBD1 (5 bases). CDR3 length: 16 amino acids. V was cut by 5 bases and J by 2 bases, with 16 bases left in between. The germline V gene encodes CDR1 SGHVS and CDR2 FQNEAQ. The DNA of the CDR3 is TGTGCCAGCAGCCCCTGGACATCCCGTACCTACAATGAGCAGTTCTTC. Encoded protein: CASSPWTSRTYNEQFF.

This chain links TRBV5-1 with TRBJ2-5; unclear D gene. The germline V and J ends were trimmed by 4 bases and 1 base, with 11 bases remaining between them. Looked up from germline, CDR1 is SGHRS and CDR2 is YFSETQ. CDR3 length: 14 residues. CDR3 protein: CASSRGGAQETQYF. The CDR3 DNA is TGCGCCAGCAGCCGAGGCGGAGCCCAAGAGACCCAGTACTTC.

The V call is TRBV27, the J call TRBJ2-7; 11 bases are shared with TRBD2. The CDR3 loop spans 15 amino acids. Germline lookup yields CDR1 MNHEY and CDR2 SMNVEV (reference sequence). V lost 3 bases to trimming and J lost 2 bases; unmatched junction nucleotides: 3. The CDR3 DNA reads as TGTGCCAGCAGTTTGAGACTAGCGGGAACCTACGAGCAGTACTTC. Translation gives CASSLRLAGTYEQYF.

The chain carries TRBV28 and TRBJ1-1; 9 positions match TRBD1. V dropped 5 bases and J dropped 0; count of bases not matched to a gene: 4. The CDR3 has 15 amino acids. Per germline, CDR1 MDHEN and CDR2 SYDVKM. The CDR3 reads CASSPWTGVNTEAFF. CDR3 coding DNA: TGTGCCAGCAGTCCGTGGACAGGGGTGAACACTGAAGCTTTCTTT.

The V gene is TRBV5-8, the J gene TRBJ1-4, with D unresolved. Per the germline V gene, CDR1 is SGHTS and CDR2 is YDEGEE. CDR3 length equals 16 residues. V lost 0 bases and J lost 4, with 13 bases in between. This CDR3 is CASSLGWATYNEKLFF. The CDR3 nucleotides read TGTGCCAGCAGCTTGGGGTGGGCTACTTATAATGAAAAACTGTTTTTT.

This clone was counted between two and nine times. The chain couples TRBV19 to TRBJ2-3; the D gene is possibly TRBD2 (5 bases). The CDR3 has 16 amino acids. Trimming cost V 4 bases and J 2 bases, with 16 bases left between them. Germline CDR1 LNHDA, CDR2 SQIVND (reference sequence). The CDR3 loop is CASSRAMGRPTDTQYF. CDR3 DNA: TGTGCCAGTAGTAGGGCCATGGGGAGACCCACAGATACGCAGTATTTT.

The rearrangement joins TRBV5-6 to TRBJ2-5; D is perhaps TRBD1 (7 bases). The V end was cut by 0 bases, the J end by 4 bases, with 13 bases between. CDR3 length: 15 residues. The germline V gene has CDR1 SGHDT and CDR2 YYEEEE. The CDR3 loop is CASSLEAGGTETQYF. CDR3 bases: TGTGCCAGCAGCTTGGAGGCAGGGGGGACAGAGACCCAGTACTTC.

The chain couples TRBV11-1 to TRBJ1-1, with no clear D. This CDR3 is built from 15 residues. Germline assignment: CDR1 SGHAT and CDR2 FQDESV (reference sequence). V was clipped by 2 bases and J by 0 bases, with 10 bases between them. The CDR3 DNA sequence: TGTGCCAGCAGCTTATCCCCCAGGATGAACACTGAAGCTTTCTTT. Protein: CASSLSPRMNTEAFF.

This chain connects TRBV28 to TRBJ1-3; D not resolved. CDR3 length: 14 residues. Deletions cut 9 bases from V and 0 bases from J, with 12 bases between. Germline V gene lookup returns CDR1 MDHEN and CDR2 SYDVKM. CDR3 loop: CASIDSYSGNTIYF. CDR3 sequence (DNA): TGTGCCAGTATAGACTCCTACTCTGGAAACACCATATATTTT.

The gene calls are TRBV11-3 and TRBJ2-7; a weak D match, TRBD2 (7 bases). The CDR3 covers 14 residues. The V and J ends lost 1 base and 2 bases respectively, with 9 bases between them. Germline V gene sequence: CDR1 SGHNT, CDR2 YENEEA. CDR3 protein: CASSLGGGAYEQYF. The CDR3 DNA reads TGTGCCAGCAGCTTAGGCGGGGGCGCCTACGAGCAGTACTTC. The full variable domain, its missing parts supplied by reference TRBV11-3 and TRBJ2-7, is EAGVVQSPRYKIIEKKQPVAFWCNPISGHNTLYWYLQNLGQGPELLIRYENEEAVDDSQLPKDRFSAERLKGVDSTLKIQPAELGDSAVYLCASSLGGGAYEQYFGPGTRLTVT.

The V and J genes are TRBV13 and TRBJ1-2; perhaps TRBD1 as D (6 bases). The CDR3 has 18 amino acids. Looked up from germline, CDR1 is PRHDT and CDR2 is FYEKMQ (reference sequence). V lost 5 bases, J lost 4 bases, and 26 bases lay in between. As DNA, the CDR3 is TGTGCCAGCAGCCCAAGAGGGAAAACAGGGATTTCGGTCTATGGCTACACCTTC. It codes for CASSPRGKTGISVYGYTF.

This clone was seen just once. In DNA, the CDR3 is TGTGCCATCGAATCGGTGGCCGGGGAGCTGTTTTTT. Amino acid sequence: CAIESVAGELFF. The chain carries TRBV10-3 and TRBJ2-2, with unresolved D. The CDR3 consists of 12 residues. V was cut by 8 bases and J by 6 bases, with 10 bases left in between. CDR1 and CDR2 (germline): ENHRY, SYGVKD.

The V call is TRBV28, the J call TRBJ1-4; D ambiguous. From germline, CDR1 is MDHEN and CDR2 SYDVKM. Deletions cut 6 bases from V and 0 bases from J, with 11 bases between. The CDR3 covers 15 residues. The CDR3 DNA reads TGTGCCAGCAGCCCCACATATTCAACTAATGAAAAACTGTTTTTT. This encodes CASSPTYSTNEKLFF.

The rearrangement links TRBV6-5 to TRBJ2-1, with 8 bases matching TRBD2. The CDR3 runs to 13 residues. With 6 bases clipped from V and 10 bases from J, the junction kept 8 bases outside the gene matches. The germline V gene encodes CDR1 MNHEY and CDR2 SVGAGI. The CDR3: CASSTRASGEQFF. The CDR3 DNA reads as TGTGCCAGCAGCACAAGGGCTAGCGGGGAGCAGTTCTTC.